The TCR beta chain described here comes from a study of cytotoxic CD8 clonotypes in ibrutinib-treated CLL. Across the whole study: Results showed roughly 25 partial and 2 complete responses; following median 68 months, approximately 14 remained remitted, approximately 12 advanced. Findings and caveats of the study: Circulating CD8+ T-cell counts were tracked by baseline clonality, which exceeded that of age-matched healthy donors. Sample timing was unmatched between remission and later-progressing patients; lymph nodes unstudied.

A remark on this clone: As yet, its antigen is unknown.

The repertoire was sequenced with immunoSEQ multiplex PCR; TCRdb's copy has only in-frame clones and lacks some. There are 200,000 or so clones in the sample; roughly 77% occur only once, and more than 4.5% lies in the top ten. The CDR3 totals 12 residues. V gave up 4 bases and J gave up 10 bases, with 12 bases separating them. Germline CDR1 is SGHRS and CDR2 is YFSETQ. The chain employs TRBV5-1 and TRBJ2-1; TRBD2 is a possible D gene (5 bases). This TCR came from a human donor with chronic lymphocytic leukemia. The material sequenced was PBMCs, taken after 12 months of ibrutinib treatment. CDR3: CASSRAVQEQFF. The CDR3 DNA is TGCGCCAGCAGCAGAGCGGTTCAGGAGCAGTTCTTC.